Below are 5 T cell receptor beta chains sequenced from a single sample in a study of T cells in narcolepsy. Profiled with immunoSEQ multiplex PCR; TCRdb holds only in-frame clones, not every one. The table lists tens of thousands of clones, around 80% of them singletons. The sequenced sample consisted of CD45RA- memory CD4+ T cells from PBMCs. These receptors originate from a human donor with narcolepsy.

This chain connects TRBV18 to TRBJ2-5, with TRBD2 matching over 10 bases. CDR1 is KGHSH, CDR2 LQKENI, per germline. V lost 3 bases to trimming and J lost 1 base; unmatched junction nucleotides: 5. The CDR3 extends over 16 amino acids. The CDR3 DNA follows: TGTGCCAGCTCACCCTACACTAGCGGGACCCAAGAGACCCAGTACTTC. Translating gives CASSPYTSGTQETQYF.

The chain carries TRBV7-9 and TRBJ1-2, with D tentatively TRBD1 (6 bases). This CDR3 region has 14 residues. Trimming took 1 base from V and 4 from J, leaving 10 bases between them. CDR1 is SEHNR and CDR2 is FQNEAQ in the germline V gene (reference sequence). CDR3 loop: CASSLGTAFYGYTF. CDR3 nucleotides: TGTGCCAGCAGCTTAGGGACAGCCTTCTATGGCTACACCTTC.

V gene TRBV5-4 combines with J gene TRBJ1-1; D uncertain. The CDR3 has 16 amino acids. CDR1 is SGHNT, CDR2 YYREEE, per germline (reference sequence). The V end was cut by 4 bases, the J end by 0 bases, with 16 bases between. The CDR3: CASSAFRKALNTEAFF. Written as DNA, the CDR3 is TGTGCCAGCAGCGCCTTTAGAAAGGCCCTGAACACTGAAGCTTTCTTT.

The rearrangement joins TRBV14 to TRBJ2-1, with 9 positions matching TRBD2. Trimming took 6 bases from V and 9 from J; bases not matched to a gene: 6. The CDR3 has 13 residues. The germline V gene has CDR1 SGHDN and CDR2 FVKESK. Written as DNA, the CDR3 is TGTGCCAGCAGTCTAGCGGGGTTGGGTGAGCAGTTCTTC. Protein product: CASSLAGLGEQFF.

Sample share makes this clone medium-sized (0.01 to 0.1%). For the CDR3, the DNA is TGTGCCAGCAGCCGGGACCAGATGAACACCGGGGAGCTGTTTTTT. It yields the protein CASSRDQMNTGELFF. The chain is built from TRBV2 and TRBJ2-2; D could derive from TRBD1 or TRBD2 (5 bases each). From germline, CDR1 is SNHLY and CDR2 FYNNEI. Trimming took off 6 bases at V and 1 base at J, with 12 bases between the two ends. CDR3 size: 15 residues.